A single sample gave rise to the 6 T cell receptor beta chains below, sequenced in a study of vaccination and CD4 T cells after COVID-19. Once obtained from cultured CD4+ T cells, the DNA was sequenced using the Oncomine TCR Beta short-read assay. From the PCR reads, TCRdb called clonotypes with MiXCR, one entry per CDR3 protein. The table has 15,000 to 25,000 distinct CDR3 sequences, around 46% seen once; the top ten hold 4%. The treatment: approximately nine-day PBMC culture with coronavirus spike peptide pools or control peptides (ViraFEST assay). For these TCRs, the target antigens are not known. The sequences come from CD4+ T cells from blood, cultured in vitro, collected before SARS-CoV-2 vaccination. These receptors all stem from a human donor who had recovered from COVID-19.

V is TRBV6-2 or TRBV6-3 and J is TRBJ2-5, with 7 bases identical to TRBD1. Germline V gene lookup returns CDR1 MNHEY and CDR2 SVGEGT. V lost 2 bases and J lost 2; bases outside the gene matches: 11. The CDR3 extends over 17 amino acids. CDR3 region: CASSYPWTGYTQETQYF. The CDR3 nucleotides are TGTGCCAGCAGTTACCCCTGGACAGGTTATACACAAGAGACCCAGTACTTC.

The CDR3 region is CASSSTSGPGGTDTQYF. The CDR3 nucleotides are TGTGCCAGCAGCTCGACTAGCGGGCCTGGGGGCACAGATACGCAGTATTTT. This chain links TRBV5-4 with TRBJ2-3; 10 bases are a match to TRBD2. Germline V gives CDR1 SGHNT, CDR2 YYREEE (reference sequence). This CDR3 is built from 17 residues. The V gene end was trimmed by 3 bases and the J gene end by 1 base; junction bases not matched to a gene: 8.

This clonotype has just a few counts. V gene TRBV20-1 combines with J gene TRBJ2-2; D is undetermined. CDR3 length: 14 residues. Germline values: CDR1 DFQATT, CDR2 SNEGSKA (reference sequence). Trimming removed 4 bases at V and 1 base at J, with 10 bases between. CDR3 sequence: CSATGPLNTGELFF. CDR3 nucleotides: TGCAGTGCTACGGGCCCCCTGAACACCGGGGAGCTGTTTTTT.

This sequence joins TRBV4-1 and TRBJ2-2, with 14 positions matching TRBD2. Germline assignment: CDR1 MGHRA and CDR2 YSYEKL. The CDR3 totals 18 residues. The V segment lost 3 bases and the J segment 0 bases; nucleotides outside the gene matches: 3. This CDR3 is CASSHPGLAGANTGELFF. The CDR3 bases are TGCGCCAGCAGCCATCCGGGACTAGCGGGAGCGAACACCGGGGAGCTGTTTTTT.

This chain uses TRBV19 with TRBJ2-5; tentatively, D is TRBD1 (6 bases). Per the germline V gene, CDR1 is LNHDA and CDR2 is SQIVND (reference sequence). Trimming left V 2 bases short and J 2 bases short, with 12 bases between. This CDR3 has 15 residues. CDR3 DNA: TGTGCCAGTAGTATACACCCACAGGGACAAGAGACCCAGTACTTC. Its protein is CASSIHPQGQETQYF.

The rearrangement joins TRBV20-1 to TRBJ2-5; D gene unclear. Looked up from germline, CDR1 is DFQATT and CDR2 is SNEGSKA (reference sequence). This CDR3 comprises 12 residues. Trimming shortened V by 2 bases and J by 5 bases, and 9 bases separated the two germline ends. The CDR3 sequence: CSARLGPETQYF. CDR3 DNA: TGCAGTGCTAGACTAGGCCCGGAGACCCAGTACTTC.